These 4 T cell receptor beta chains were sequenced from one sample in a study of OX40 agonist ivuxolimab in advanced cancers. Sequencing was performed with immunoSEQ multiplex PCR; in TCRdb, only in-frame clones are kept and a portion is missing. The repertoire has approximately 110,000 clones, 92% of them found once; the top ten carry under 0.85%. The sample here was CD4+ or CD8+ T cells sorted from blood, taken in a trial of the OX40 agonist ivuxolimab. These receptors all come from an adult with an advanced solid tumor such as melanoma, head and neck, liver or kidney cancer.

V and J are TRBV27 and TRBJ1-1, with 10 bases fitting TRBD1. The junction had 16 bases not matched to a gene; V was cut back by 6 bases and J by 6 bases. This CDR3 comprises 17 residues. CDR1 is MNHEY, CDR2 SMNVEV, per germline (reference sequence). The CDR3 DNA sequence: TGTGCCAGCAGCGACAAAGACAGGGGGCTGTTAGGCGCTGAAGCTTTCTTT. Residues: CASSDKDRGLLGAEAFF.

The chain links TRBV5-4 to TRBJ2-2; 7 nucleotides agree with TRBD2. CDR1 is SGHNT, CDR2 YYREEE, per germline (reference sequence). After removal of 7 bases from V and 7 bases from J, the junction contained 13 bases not matched to a gene. CDR3 length: 15 amino acids. Here the CDR3 reads CASRIGGSIGGELFF. The CDR3 DNA follows: TGTGCCAGCCGGATCGGCGGGAGTATTGGCGGGGAGCTGTTTTTT.

CDR3 bases: TGCGCCAGCAGCTTGGGGCCAATAGGGACAGGGTACGAGCAGTACTTC. This sequence encodes CASSLGPIGTGYEQYF. This chain links TRBV5-1 with TRBJ2-7; 9 nucleotides line up with TRBD1. The CDR3 length is 16 residues. Per germline, CDR1 SGHRS and CDR2 YFSETQ. The trim removed 0 bases at V and 4 bases at J, leaving 8 bases unmatched.

This chain connects TRBV6-1 to TRBJ1-4; D not certain. CDR3 length: 10 residues. Germline CDR1 and CDR2: MNHNS and SASEGT. The V and J ends lost 6 bases and 8 bases respectively, with 4 bases between them. The CDR3 DNA sequence: TGTGCCAGCAGGGGAGAAAAACTGTTTTTT. This translates into CASRGEKLFF.